This T cell receptor (beta chain) was captured in a study of blood T cell repertoires in COVID-19. Overall study: The United States, Italy and Spain were the sources of the acute and convalescent COVID-19 samples. PBMCs, B-cell-depleted T cells, or T cells provided the cDNA or gDNA that made up the material.

The V and J ends lost 7 bases and 9 bases respectively, with 19 bases between them. The V gene's germline CDR1 is LNHDA and CDR2 SQIVND (reference sequence). The CDR3 length is 14 residues. Original analysis: It was from reference gene primer amplification that nucleated cell counts were estimated. The table came from immunoSEQ multiplex PCR; TCRdb's copy has only in-frame clones and leaves some out. The DNA was the basis for D and trimming; V, J and clone size are from that table. This sample has roughly 24,000 clones, with approximately 77% found just once. This TCR came from a human donor in a cohort sampled during active COVID-19. The sample comprised peripheral blood. V usage is TRBV19 and J usage is TRBJ1-5; tentative D call: TRBD1 (6 bases). The CDR3 here is CASTEERGSGPQHF. The CDR3 nucleotides read TGTGCCAGTACCGAAGAGAGGGGGTCAGGGCCCCAGCATTTT.